The 27 T cell receptor beta chains presented below share a single source sample, sequenced in a study of cytomegalovirus exposure and HLA in healthy donors. Use of 60 Vbeta and 13 Jbeta primers characterized the PCR. Sequenced by immunoSEQ multiplex PCR; TCRdb stores in-frame clones only, minus some. The sample lists about 97,000 clones, approximately 85% seen once, with approximately 5.4% in the top ten. Sequencing was performed on PBMCs. The receptors were gathered from a man aged 40-49 years in good health and CMV-seropositive.

The chain links TRBV18 to TRBJ1-2; 7 positions match TRBD1. The CDR3 has 15 residues. The germline gives CDR1 KGHSH, CDR2 LQKENI. The trim removed 3 bases at V and 8 bases at J, leaving 12 bases unmatched. CDR3 DNA: TGTGCCAGCTCACCCCCCGGGACAGCAAAGCAAGGCTACACCTTC. It specifies CASSPPGTAKQGYTF.

The chain links TRBV19 to TRBJ1-4, with D possibly being TRBD1 (6 bases). Germline V gives CDR1 LNHDA, CDR2 SQIVND (reference sequence). Trimming cost V 7 bases and J 0 bases, with 15 bases left between them. This CDR3 is built from 16 residues. The CDR3 DNA reads as TGTGCCAGTAAATCCGGGACATTCACAACTAATGAAAAACTGTTTTTT. Translation gives CASKSGTFTTNEKLFF. Full variable domain (rest looked up from reference TRBV19 and TRBJ1-4): DGGITQSPKYLFRKEGQNVTLSCEQNLNHDAMYWYRQDPGQGLRLIYYSQIVNDFQKGDIAEGYSVSREKKESFPLTVTSAQKNPTAFYLCASKSGTFTTNEKLFFGSGTQLSVL.

This chain links TRBV7-9 with TRBJ1-1, with D possibly matching TRBD1 (6 bases). The germline CDR1 and CDR2 sequences are SEHNR and FQNEAQ (reference sequence). V lost 4 bases and J lost 1, with 13 bases in between. CDR3 length: 15 residues. CDR3 sequence reads: CASSSGEDRNTEAFF. The CDR3 coding sequence is TGTGCCAGCAGCTCAGGCGAGGACAGGAACACTGAAGCTTTCTTT.

This clone turned up a few times. One end of the junction does not line up with germline, which may come from a read error. The V call is TRBV7-7, the J call TRBJ2-5; 7 positions match TRBD1. Per the germline V gene, CDR1 is SSHAT and CDR2 is FNYEAQ (reference sequence). The CDR3 loop spans 13 amino acids. The CDR3 region is CASSLAQGETQYF. The CDR3 DNA is TGTGCTAGCAGCTTAGCACAGGGGGAGACCCAGTACTTC.

Notes on this clone: A read error may produce the germline difference seen at one junction end. The J gene is TRBJ2-7, the V gene TRBV29-1; D possibly corresponds to TRBD1 (6 bases). CDR3 length: 16 residues. Germline V gene lookup returns CDR1 SQVTM and CDR2 ANQGSEA. Written as DNA, the CDR3 is TGCAGCGTCGAAGGGGGAAGACAGGCAGACTCCTACGAGCAGTACTTC. The encoded protein is CSVEGGRQADSYEQYF.

This clone was observed a single time. CDR3 nucleotides: TGTGCCTGGAGTCCCCGGGGGTTCTACACAGATACGCAGTATTTT. Protein sequence: CAWSPRGFYTDTQYF. The chain is built from TRBV30 and TRBJ2-3, with D possibly TRBD2 on 6 matching bases. The CDR3 has 15 residues. Germline V lookup: CDR1 GTSNPN, CDR2 SVGIG (reference sequence). V lost 2 bases and J lost 2, with 14 bases in between. Full variable domain (remainder filled in from reference TRBV30 and TRBJ2-3): SQTIHQWPATLVQPVGSPLSLECTVEGTSNPNLYWYRQAAGRGLQLLFYSVGIGQISSEVPQNLSASRPQDRQFILSSKKLLLSDSGFYLCAWSPRGFYTDTQYFGPGTRLTVL.

The chain uses TRBV19 and TRBJ1-1; D unresolved. This CDR3 contains 12 residues. Looked up from germline, CDR1 is LNHDA and CDR2 is SQIVND (reference sequence). V was trimmed by 3 bases and J by 5 bases, leaving 7 bases between them. CDR3 bases: TGTGCCAGTAGTATTTACGGGACTGAAGCTTTCTTT. Amino acids: CASSIYGTEAFF.

This rearrangement joins TRBV4-1 to TRBJ2-3; 10 nucleotides line up with TRBD2. Per the germline V gene, CDR1 is MGHRA and CDR2 is YSYEKL. The CDR3 is made up of 16 amino acids. J was trimmed by 3 bases and V by 3 bases; bases with no gene match: 6. The CDR3 DNA reads as TGCGCCAGCAGCCAGGAGCTTAGCGGGAGGACAGATACGCAGTATTTT. Translation gives CASSQELSGRTDTQYF.

The CDR3 region has the DNA TGTGCCAGTAGTATTGGCGGACTGCCTGTAGGAGAGCAGTACTTC. The encoded protein is CASSIGGLPVGEQYF. This sequence joins TRBV19 and TRBJ2-7, with a tentative D call TRBD2 (5 bases). Germline V gene data show CDR1 as LNHDA and CDR2 as SQIVND (reference sequence). CDR3 length: 15 residues. Trimming pared 3 bases from V and 7 bases from J, leaving 19 bases between.

V and J are TRBV12-5 and TRBJ2-5, with TRBD2 matching over 8 bases. V dropped 8 bases and J dropped 4; count of bases not matched to a gene: 9. Germline CDR1 is LGHNT and CDR2 is FRNRAP. CDR3 length equals 14 residues. Here the CDR3 DNA reads TGTGCTAGTACCTTCCCTCGGGGGGGAGAGACCCAGTACTTC. Encoded protein: CASTFPRGGETQYF.

This sequence joins TRBV9 and TRBJ1-4; weak D call: TRBD1 (5 bases). Trimming stripped 0 bases from V and 8 bases from J, with 11 bases between. The CDR3 is 14 residues long. Germline CDR1 reads SGDLS; CDR2 reads YYNGEE. The CDR3 sequence: CASSVAQEGEKLFF. The CDR3 coding sequence is TGTGCCAGCAGCGTAGCACAGGAGGGAGAAAAACTGTTTTTT.

The CDR3 is CASSLRGGTEAFF. In DNA, the CDR3 is TGTGCCAGCAGTTTAAGGGGGGGCACTGAAGCTTTCTTT. V and J are TRBV27 and TRBJ1-1; a weak D match, TRBD1 (6 bases). V was pared by 2 bases and J by 4 bases, with 8 bases between. This CDR3 is 13 amino acids long. CDR1 is MNHEY, CDR2 SMNVEV, per germline (reference sequence).

Comment on this clone: The junction departs from the called germline gene at one end, perhaps through a read error. CDR3 sequence reads: CASSTRQGNYDYTF. In DNA form, the CDR3 reads TGTGCCAGCAGTACCCGCCAGGGTAACTATGACTACACCTTC. This chain joins TRBV6-5 and TRBJ1-2; D perhaps matches TRBD1 (5 bases). Germline V gene sequence: CDR1 MNHEY, CDR2 SVGAGI. This CDR3 is 14 amino acids long.

This clone was seen more than once but under ten times. V gene TRBV29-1 combines with J gene TRBJ2-1, with 8 bases matching TRBD1. The CDR3 runs to 15 residues. Unmatched junction bases numbered 6, after V lost 2 bases and J lost 3 bases. Germline values: CDR1 SQVTM, CDR2 ANQGSEA. CDR3 region: CSVEPTGVNYNEQFF. Written as DNA, the CDR3 is TGCAGCGTTGAACCGACAGGGGTTAACTACAATGAGCAGTTCTTC.

This clone was seen a handful of times. The chain combines TRBV2 with TRBJ2-7; TRBD1 aligns across 9 bases. This CDR3 is built from 14 residues. Germline V lookup: CDR1 SNHLY, CDR2 FYNNEI. The junction had 5 bases not matched to a gene; V was cut back by 6 bases and J by 2 bases. CDR3 nucleotide sequence: TGTGCCAGCAGCCCAGGGACAGGGCCCTACGAGCAGTACTTC. Translation: CASSPGTGPYEQYF. Full variable domain (remainder filled in from reference TRBV2 and TRBJ2-7): EPEVTQTPSHQVTQMGQEVILRCVPISNHLYFYWYRQILGQKVEFLVSFYNNEISEKSEIFDDQFSVERPDGSNFTLKIRSTKLEDSAMYFCASSPGTGPYEQYFGPGTRLTVT.

CDR3: CASSVGQLHNYGYTF. CDR3 DNA sequence: TGTGCCAGCAGCGTAGGACAGCTTCATAACTATGGCTACACCTTC. V usage is TRBV9 and J usage is TRBJ1-2; D is perhaps TRBD1 (5 bases). The V end was cut by 0 bases, the J end by 1 base, with 10 bases between. Germline V gene lookup returns CDR1 SGDLS and CDR2 YYNGEE. The CDR3 sequence is 15 residues long.

The genes are TRBV19 and TRBJ2-7; TRBD2 agrees at 12 bases. Germline CDR1 is LNHDA and CDR2 is SQIVND (reference sequence). The CDR3 extends over 15 amino acids. Germline trimming cut 3 bases from V and 2 bases from J; bases unmatched to any gene: 2. In DNA, the CDR3 is TGTGCCAGTAGTATCCGACTAGCGGGAGCCTACGAGCAGTACTTC. Translation gives CASSIRLAGAYEQYF.

This chain connects TRBV6-5 to TRBJ2-1; D may be TRBD1 (5 bases). The germline gives CDR1 MNHEY, CDR2 SVGAGI. The CDR3 has 15 residues. V was cut by 6 bases and J by 2 bases, with 14 bases left in between. DNA for the CDR3: TGTGCCAGCAGCCTAAGGGGAACCCCCTACAATGAGCAGTTCTTC. Its translation is CASSLRGTPYNEQFF.

This chain links TRBV28 with TRBJ2-3; tentative D call: TRBD2 (5 bases). The V gene's germline CDR1 is MDHEN and CDR2 SYDVKM. Trimming left V 1 base short and J 1 base short, with 15 bases between. CDR3 length: 17 residues. CDR3 region: CASSLFGLDERTDTQYF. DNA for the CDR3: TGTGCCAGCAGTTTATTCGGACTCGACGAGCGCACAGATACGCAGTATTTT. Looking up the rest from reference TRBV28 and TRBJ2-3 gives the full variable domain: DVKVTQSSRYLVKRTGEKVFLECVQDMDHENMFWYRQDPGLGLRLIYFSYDVKMKEKGDIPEGYSVSREKKERFSLILESASTNQTSMYLCASSLFGLDERTDTQYFGPGTRLTVL.

The rearrangement links TRBV6-1 to TRBJ1-2; D is unresolved. The CDR3 runs 13 residues. V lost 7 bases and J lost 4, with 13 bases in between. Germline loops: CDR1 MNHNS, CDR2 SASEGT. CDR3 coding DNA: TGTGCCAGCAAACGAGGGTCGGGCTATGGCTACACCTTC. Translation gives CASKRGSGYGYTF.

The chain joins TRBV2 to TRBJ2-3; 9 bases are a match to TRBD1. Losses at the gene ends were 6 bases for V and 4 bases for J; bases not matched to a gene: 8. The CDR3 totals 15 residues. The V gene's germline CDR1 is SNHLY and CDR2 FYNNEI. The CDR3: CASRKRTGEADTQYF. The CDR3 bases are TGTGCCAGCAGAAAACGGACAGGGGAGGCAGATACGCAGTATTTT.

This rearrangement joins TRBV2 to TRBJ2-7; 9 nucleotides agree with TRBD1. There are 13 residues in the CDR3. The junction had 5 bases not matched to a gene; V was cut back by 9 bases and J by 2 bases. CDR1 and CDR2 from the germline V gene are SNHLY and FYNNEI. In DNA, the CDR3 is TGTGCCAGTCGGGGGACAGGGCCCTACGAGCAGTACTTC. It yields the protein CASRGTGPYEQYF. Full variable domain (rest looked up from reference TRBV2 and TRBJ2-7): EPEVTQTPSHQVTQMGQEVILRCVPISNHLYFYWYRQILGQKVEFLVSFYNNEISEKSEIFDDQFSVERPDGSNFTLKIRSTKLEDSAMYFCASRGTGPYEQYFGPGTRLTVT.

The chain links TRBV30 to TRBJ1-4; D uncertain. CDR3 length: 12 residues. Germline V gives CDR1 GTSNPN, CDR2 SVGIG (reference sequence). V lost 1 base to trimming and J lost 5 bases, with 5 bases between them. CDR3 in DNA: TGTGCCTGGAGTGAAACAAATGAAAAACTGTTTTTT. This codes for CAWSETNEKLFF.

This chain uses TRBV6-6 with TRBJ2-4; TRBD2 agrees at 7 bases. Germline V gene data show CDR1 as MNHNY and CDR2 as SVGAGI (reference sequence). The junction had 3 bases not matched to a gene; V was cut back by 0 bases and J by 4 bases. The CDR3 spans 15 residues. This chain's CDR3 is CASSYSGTTKNIQYF. The CDR3 DNA reads as TGTGCCAGCAGTTACTCGGGGACTACGAAAAACATTCAGTACTTC.

As regards this clone: Sequence at one end of the junction differs from germline and may be a read error. The chain recombines TRBV6-1 with TRBJ1-2; D remains unclear. In germline, CDR1 is MNHNS, CDR2 SASEGT. The CDR3 loop spans 15 amino acids. The CDR3 loop reads CASSEAGGRDYGYTF. CDR3 nucleotides: TGTGCCAGCAGTGAAGCAGGAGGCAGAGACTACGGCTACACCTTC.

The genes are TRBV7-9 and TRBJ1-6; D gene ambiguous. This CDR3 is 13 amino acids long. Germline loops: CDR1 SEHNR, CDR2 FQNEAQ (reference sequence). V gave up 5 bases and J gave up 5 bases, with 7 bases separating them. For the CDR3, the DNA is TGTGCCAGCAGCCGGACTCATAATTCACCCCTCCACTTT. It encodes CASSRTHNSPLHF.

This clone was recorded only once. The chain links TRBV6-5 to TRBJ1-1; no clear D gene. The ends were cut back, 6 bases at V and 6 bases at J, with 17 bases in the middle. The germline V gene encodes CDR1 MNHEY and CDR2 SVGAGI. The CDR3 is made up of 14 amino acids. The CDR3 bases are TGTGCCAGCAGCAATCCGGGGTTTATCTCTGAAGCTTTCTTT. It encodes CASSNPGFISEAFF.